The sequence of this TCR beta chain was determined in a study of shared clonotypes between healthy human individuals. CD45RO-negative, CCR7-selected cells formed the naive CD8 fraction, which excluded terminally differentiated effector memory CD45RA+ cells. Germline V lookup: CDR1 MNHEY, CDR2 SVGAGI. The CDR3 sequence is 12 residues long. The germline V and J ends were trimmed by 6 bases and 2 bases, with 5 bases remaining between them. In its sample, this clone was seen a few times. Its antigen is as yet unknown. This sample includes further DNA sequences coding for the same CDR3. Libraries were prepared by immunoSEQ multiplex PCR; TCRdb keeps only in-frame clonotypes and omits some of them. The sample lists about 580,000 clones, roughly 98% occurring once. Study-level findings and limits: Naive subsets generally exceeded memory subsets in estimated richness.

This TCR came from a young man in good health. Sequenced: naive CD8+ T cells sorted from blood. The rearrangement uses TRBV6-5 and TRBJ1-5; unclear D gene. CDR3 sequence reads: CASSQGNQPQHF. The CDR3 bases are TGTGCCAGCAGCCAAGGCAATCAGCCCCAGCATTTT.